This TCR beta chain was identified during a study of blood T cell repertoires in COVID-19. For the study at large: The cDNA or gDNA used as material had been derived from T cells, B-cell-depleted T cells, or PBMCs.

The recovered donors of Cohort 3 showed two negative PCRs, clearance, or symptom resolution. TCRdb's table, derived via immunoSEQ multiplex PCR, lists solely in-frame clones and lacks some. The sample has about 160,000 clones; more than 70% are singletons. This CDR3 has 14 residues. The germline V gene has CDR1 SGHTA and CDR2 FQGNSA. V was pared by 2 bases and J by 0 bases, with 7 bases between. This TCR was sampled from a man aged 55 to 70 who had recovered from COVID-19. The chain recombines TRBV7-2 with TRBJ1-2, with D uncertain. Specimen: PBMCs or T cells enriched from blood (not recorded which). CDR3 residues: CASSLSSTNYGYTF. The CDR3 DNA reads TGTGCCAGCAGCTTATCTAGTACTAACTATGGCTACACCTTC. Together with reference TRBV7-2 and TRBJ1-2, the CDR3 gives the full variable domain: GAGVSQSPSNKVTEKGKDVELRCDPISGHTALYWYRQSLGQGLEFLIYFQGNSAPDKSGLPSDRFSAERTGGSVSTLTIQRTQQEDSAVYLCASSLSSTNYGYTFGSGTRLTVV.